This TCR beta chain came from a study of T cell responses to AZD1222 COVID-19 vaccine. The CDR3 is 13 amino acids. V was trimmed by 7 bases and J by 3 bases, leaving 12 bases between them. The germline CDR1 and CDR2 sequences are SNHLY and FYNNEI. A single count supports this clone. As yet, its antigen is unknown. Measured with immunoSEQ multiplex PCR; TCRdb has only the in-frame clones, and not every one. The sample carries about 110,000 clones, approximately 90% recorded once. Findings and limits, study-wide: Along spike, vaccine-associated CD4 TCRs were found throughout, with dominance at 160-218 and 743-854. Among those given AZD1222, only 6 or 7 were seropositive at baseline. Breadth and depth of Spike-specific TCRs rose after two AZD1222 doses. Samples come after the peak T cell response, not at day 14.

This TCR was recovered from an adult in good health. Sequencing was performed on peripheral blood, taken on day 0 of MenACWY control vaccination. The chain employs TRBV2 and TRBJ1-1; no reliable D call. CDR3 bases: TGTGCCAGCAACGAGGGCGGGGACACTGAAGCTTTCTTT. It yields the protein CASNEGGDTEAFF.